The clone carrying this T cell receptor beta chain was counted many times. Its cognate antigen is unknown. CDR3 size: 15 residues. V shed 7 bases, J shed 5 bases, and the junction held 8 bases outside the gene matches. CDR1 is SQVTM and CDR2 is ANQGSEA in the germline V gene. These data originate in a study of response to subunit inactivated influenza vaccine. Study results and caveats: With each seasonal influenza vaccination, the authors suggested, few new T cells are recruited.

TCRdb re-called the RT-PCR reads with MiXCR, one entry per CDR3 protein. Among 630,000 or so distinct CDR3 sequences listed, 15% to 19% were seen once. The chain employs TRBV29-1 and TRBJ2-1; TRBD2 aligns across 13 bases. The specimen comprised PBMCs from blood, sampled 11 to 12 days after vaccination. The TCR was taken from a man aged 45-65 years who received an inactivated influenza vaccine. The CDR3 is CSAGTSGVRDNEQFF. DNA for the CDR3: TGCAGCGCCGGGACTAGCGGGGTAAGGGACAATGAGCAGTTCTTC.